This section outlines one T cell receptor beta chain sequence together with its context. Ten or more counts support this clonotype. This receptor's antigen is unknown. The record has no base qualities; no much larger clone is one base away. cDNA was synthesized by template-switch 5'RACE using a primer with a 10-nucleotide random unique molecular identifier that tagged each TCR transcript. Every sequencing run covered 15-18 subjects and yielded more than 170 million TCR-beta sequences. Total RNA was extracted with the RNeasy kit. Using the KAPA Real-time Library Amplification kit, TCR-beta VDJ regions were amplified with primers for the TCR constant region and the 5'RACE anchor. Sample indexes and Illumina adaptors were added in a first PCR, and a second PCR then increased library yield. After purification with Ampure beads, the TCR product of roughly 650 bp was size-selected on a 2% E-gel SizeSelection system. Before pooling, library quality was checked on a Bioanalyzer, concentration was measured with Qubit, and libraries were quantified with the Kapa Library Quantification kit. Libraries were sequenced paired-end 2 x 150 bp on an Illumina HiSeq 2500. To increase sequence diversity, roughly 24-31% phiX was spiked into each library pool. Concerning the study's data processing: Quality-filtered reads were processed with the UMI-based MiGEC pipeline, which removed over 75% of raw TCR sequences during error correction. IMGT germline references were used for aligning VDJ genes, and each clonotype was defined as a unique CDR3 amino acid sequence together with its V-J genes. Clonal expansion, Shannon diversity, and CDR3 relatedness (CalcPairwiseDistances, ClusterSamples) were evaluated with VDJtools, and phylogenetic trees were built with CLCbio workbench. Expanded clones were defined as having at least 8 unique UMIs, based on coefficient-of-variation modelling across technical triplicates. In TCRdb, the public reads were trimmed at Q25 with fastp and aligned with MiXCR, with productive beta chains retained. Identical CDR3 proteins give one entry, which carries the most common genes and DNA. The V and J calls and clone size are TCRdb's, not the authors'. In all, the sample holds 35,000 to 50,000 distinct CDR3 sequences, and over 2% of those were seen once. 2.4% of the sample comes from the top ten.

The data are from a study of neurological immune-mediated disorders (dated by TCRdb to between 2017 and 2020). With respect to the entire study: Among the 35 or so multiple sclerosis patients, 31 had relapsing-remitting MS and 3 had secondary progressive MS. The cohort included about 70 subjects: some 14 with HAM/TSP, some 34 with multiple sclerosis, and approximately 20 healthy controls. The approximately 99 TCR-beta libraries included longitudinal samples, technical triplicates and paired sorted CD4+ and CD8+ T-cell subsets alongside PBMC samples. Peripheral blood TCR-beta repertoires from patients with HTLV-I-associated myelopathy (HAM/TSP), patients with multiple sclerosis, and healthy controls were compared in the study using UMI-based sequencing. General findings and caveats noted by the study authors: No identical CDR3 amino acid sequences were found to be shared among expanded clones across subjects, suggesting that TCR-beta repertoires were private in all groups. The MS cluster showed no association with clinical or MRI features, and the authors stated that larger cohorts are needed. In phylogenetic analysis, the repertoires of 18 of 34 MS patients grouped into a cluster of related CDR3 sequences, which suggests a possible signature at the repertoire level. TCR clonal expansion was highest in HAM/TSP patients and lowest in MS patients, with MS patients falling below even healthy controls.

For the unsorted PBMC libraries, 2 million PBMCs were stored in RNAlater at -80 degrees C until RNA extraction and were used to generate the libraries. The multiple sclerosis patients were enrolled in a US clinical protocol that used magnetic resonance imaging to evaluate disease progression. PBMCs were separated from peripheral blood using Ficoll-Hypaque density gradient centrifugation and then cryopreserved in liquid nitrogen. The specimen sequenced was PBMCs. This receptor was taken from a man in his fifties with multiple sclerosis.

The sequenced DNA: TGTGCCAGCAGTTACCAAACAGGGGTCCCCAACACTGAAGCTTTCTTT. Translated, this is CASSYQTGVPNTEAFF. This chain is built from TRBV6-5 and TRBJ1-1; 7 middle bases align to TRBD1. As encoded in the germline V gene, CDR1 is MNHEY while CDR2 is SVGAGI. The junction shows trimming of 2 bases on V and 2 bases on J, and the gene matches do not reach 8 bases of it. The CDR3 spans 16 residues, from the cysteine through the phenylalanine. The retained sequence is limited to the CDR3, 48 bases, with the frame set at the first base.